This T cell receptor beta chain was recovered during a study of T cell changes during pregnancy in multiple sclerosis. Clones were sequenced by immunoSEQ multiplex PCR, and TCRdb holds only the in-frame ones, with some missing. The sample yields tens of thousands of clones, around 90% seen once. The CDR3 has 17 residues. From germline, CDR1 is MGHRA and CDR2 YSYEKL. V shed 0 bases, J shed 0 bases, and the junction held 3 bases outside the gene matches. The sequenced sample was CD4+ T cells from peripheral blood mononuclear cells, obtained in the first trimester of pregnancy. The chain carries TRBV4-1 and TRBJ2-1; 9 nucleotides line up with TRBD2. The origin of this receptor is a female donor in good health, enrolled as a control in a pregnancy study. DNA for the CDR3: TGCGCCAGCAGCCAAGATCCAGCGGGAGGCTCCTACAATGAGCAGTTCTTC. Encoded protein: CASSQDPAGGSYNEQFF.